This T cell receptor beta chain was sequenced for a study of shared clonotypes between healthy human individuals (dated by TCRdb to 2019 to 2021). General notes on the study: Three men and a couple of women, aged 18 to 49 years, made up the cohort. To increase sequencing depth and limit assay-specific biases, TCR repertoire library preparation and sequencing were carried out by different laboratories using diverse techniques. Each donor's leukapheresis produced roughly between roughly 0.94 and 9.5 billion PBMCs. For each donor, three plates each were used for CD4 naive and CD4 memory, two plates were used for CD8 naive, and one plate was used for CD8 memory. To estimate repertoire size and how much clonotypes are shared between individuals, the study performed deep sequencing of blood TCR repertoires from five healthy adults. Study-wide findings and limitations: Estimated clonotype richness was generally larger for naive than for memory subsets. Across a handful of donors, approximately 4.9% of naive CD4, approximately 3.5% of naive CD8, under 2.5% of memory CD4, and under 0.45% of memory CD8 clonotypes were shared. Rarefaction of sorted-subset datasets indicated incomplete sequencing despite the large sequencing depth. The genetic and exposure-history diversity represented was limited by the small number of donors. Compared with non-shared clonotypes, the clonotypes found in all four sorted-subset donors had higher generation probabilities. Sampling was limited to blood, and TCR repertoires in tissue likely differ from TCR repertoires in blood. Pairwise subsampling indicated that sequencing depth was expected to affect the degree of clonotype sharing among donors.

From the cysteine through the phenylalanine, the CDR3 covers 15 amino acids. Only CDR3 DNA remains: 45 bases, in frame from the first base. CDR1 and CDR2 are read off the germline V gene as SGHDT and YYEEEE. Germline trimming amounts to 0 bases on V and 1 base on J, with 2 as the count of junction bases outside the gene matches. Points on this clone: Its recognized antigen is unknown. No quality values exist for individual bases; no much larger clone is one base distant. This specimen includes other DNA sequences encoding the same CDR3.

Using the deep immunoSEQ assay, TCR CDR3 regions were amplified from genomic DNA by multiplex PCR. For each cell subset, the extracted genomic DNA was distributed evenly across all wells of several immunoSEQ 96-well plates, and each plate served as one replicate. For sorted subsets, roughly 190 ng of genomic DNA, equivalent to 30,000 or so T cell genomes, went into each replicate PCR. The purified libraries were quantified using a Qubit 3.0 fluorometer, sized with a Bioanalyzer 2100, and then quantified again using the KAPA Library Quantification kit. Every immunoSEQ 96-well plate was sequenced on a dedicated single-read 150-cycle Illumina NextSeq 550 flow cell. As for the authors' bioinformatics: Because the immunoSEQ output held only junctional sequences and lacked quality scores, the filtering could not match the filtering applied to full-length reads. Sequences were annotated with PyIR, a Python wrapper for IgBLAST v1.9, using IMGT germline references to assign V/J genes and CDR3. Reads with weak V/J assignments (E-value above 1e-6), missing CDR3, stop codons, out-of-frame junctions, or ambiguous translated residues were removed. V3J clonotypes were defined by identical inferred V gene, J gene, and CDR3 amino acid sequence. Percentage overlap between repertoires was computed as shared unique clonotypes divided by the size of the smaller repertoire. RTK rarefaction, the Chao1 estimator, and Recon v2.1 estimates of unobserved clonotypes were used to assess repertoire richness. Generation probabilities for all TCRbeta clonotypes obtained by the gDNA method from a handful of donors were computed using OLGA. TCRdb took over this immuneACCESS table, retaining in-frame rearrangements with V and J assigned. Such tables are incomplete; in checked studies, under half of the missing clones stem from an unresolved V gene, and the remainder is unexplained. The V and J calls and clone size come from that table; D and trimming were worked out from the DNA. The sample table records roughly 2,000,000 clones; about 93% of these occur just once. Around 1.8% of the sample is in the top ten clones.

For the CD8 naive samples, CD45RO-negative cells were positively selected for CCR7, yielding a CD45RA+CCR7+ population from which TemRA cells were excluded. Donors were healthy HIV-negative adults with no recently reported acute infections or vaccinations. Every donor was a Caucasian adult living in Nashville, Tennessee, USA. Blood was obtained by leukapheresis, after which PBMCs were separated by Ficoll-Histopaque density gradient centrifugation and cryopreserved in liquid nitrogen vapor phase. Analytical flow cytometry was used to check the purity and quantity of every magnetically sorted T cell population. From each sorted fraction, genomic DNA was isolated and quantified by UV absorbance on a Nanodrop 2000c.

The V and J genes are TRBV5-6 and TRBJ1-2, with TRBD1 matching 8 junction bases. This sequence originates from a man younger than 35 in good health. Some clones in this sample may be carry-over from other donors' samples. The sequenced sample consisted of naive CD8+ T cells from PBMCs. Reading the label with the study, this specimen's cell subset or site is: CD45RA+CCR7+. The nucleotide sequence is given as TGTGCCAGCAGCTTGGGGACAGGGAATAACTATGGCTACACCTTC. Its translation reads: CASSLGTGNNYGYTF. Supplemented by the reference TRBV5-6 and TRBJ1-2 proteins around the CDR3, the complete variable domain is DAGVTQSPTHLIKTRGQQVTLRCSPKSGHDTVSWYQQALGQGPQFIFQYYEEEERQRGNFPDRFSGHQFPNYSSELNVNALLLGDSALYLCASSLGTGNNYGYTFGSGTRLTVV.